The clone carrying this T cell receptor (beta chain) was recorded at least ten times. Researchers took RNA transcripts and amplified the TCR beta CDR3 regions from them. HTBI primers were employed in a first-round RT-PCR of the TCR CDR3. TCRdb called the multiplex PCR reads again in MiXCR, with one record for every CDR3 protein. The sample has under 300,000 distinct CDR3 sequences; roughly 13% are singletons. The data belong to a study of T cells in Graves' hyperthyroidism and ophthalmopathy. With 7 bases removed from V and 4 bases from J, the gap between germline ends came to 19 bases. The CDR3 is made up of 14 amino acids. Germline V CDR1 and CDR2: SQVTM, ANQGSEA.

V is TRBV29-1 and J is TRBJ2-5; tentative D call: TRBD2 (5 bases). Sequenced material: blood. The sequence came from a woman in her thirties or forties with Graves' hyperthyroidism. The CDR3 bases are TGCAGCGCCAGCCGACCGGGATCCCTAGAGACCCAGTACTTC. Encoded protein: CSASRPGSLETQYF.